This T cell receptor beta chain is from a study of T cells after yellow fever vaccination. Study results and caveats: Weaker overall, the secondary response nonetheless peaked faster (day 5 versus 15).

5'RACE template switching added a universal primer site and UMIs to TCR cDNA. TCRdb reprocessed the 5' RACE reads with MiXCR, giving one entry per CDR3 protein. The sample lists around 300,000 distinct CDR3 sequences, roughly 13% occurring once. This clonotype was recorded a few times. The antigen remains unidentified. The CDR3 is 14 residues long. Germline CDR1 and CDR2: SGHTA and FQGNSA. Trimming removed 5 bases from V and 0 bases from J; junction bases left unmatched: 3. The sequences come from CD4+ T cells sorted from PBMCs, collected 45 days after the yellow fever booster vaccination. The J gene is TRBJ2-7, the V gene TRBV7-2; 8 nucleotides agree with TRBD1. The receptor's source is a man aged 25 to 40 who received the YFV17D yellow fever vaccine. CDR3 in DNA: TGTGCCAGCAGCGACCAGGGGGCCTCCTACGAGCAGTACTTC. Its protein is CASSDQGASYEQYF.